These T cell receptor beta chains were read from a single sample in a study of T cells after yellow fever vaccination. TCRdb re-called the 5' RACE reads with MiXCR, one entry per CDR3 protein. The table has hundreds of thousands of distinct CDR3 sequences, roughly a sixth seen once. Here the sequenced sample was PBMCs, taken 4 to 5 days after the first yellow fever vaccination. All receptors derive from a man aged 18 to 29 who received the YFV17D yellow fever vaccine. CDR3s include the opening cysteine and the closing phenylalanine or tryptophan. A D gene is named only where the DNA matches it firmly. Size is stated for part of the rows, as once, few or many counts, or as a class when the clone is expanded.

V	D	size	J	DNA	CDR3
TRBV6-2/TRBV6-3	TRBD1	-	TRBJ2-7	TGTGCCAGCAGTTACGCTTCCGGGACAGCCTACGAGCAGTACTTC	CASSYASGTAYEQYF
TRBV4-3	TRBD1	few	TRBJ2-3	TGCGCCAGCAGCCGGAACCCGACAGGGTCAGATACGCAGTATTTT	CASSRNPTGSDTQYF
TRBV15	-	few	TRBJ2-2	TGTGCCACCAGCGAGGTAGCCGGGGAGCTGTTTTTT	CATSEVAGELFF
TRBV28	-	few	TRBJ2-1	TGTGCCAGCACCAACCCCCGGGGAGGGGGGGTCGGGAATGAGCAGTTCTTC	CASTNPRGGGVGNEQFF
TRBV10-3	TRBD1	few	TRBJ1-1	TGTGCCATCAGTGGAGTAAGGGACAGTAAATCTGAAGCTTTCTTT	CAISGVRDSKSEAFF
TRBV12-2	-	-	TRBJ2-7	TGTGCAAGTCGCTTGTCCGGGACAGGGGGGAATTCGTCCTACGAGCAGTACTTC	CASRLSGTGGNSSYEQYF
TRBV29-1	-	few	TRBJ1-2	TGCAGCGTTGAATCCCCAGGAACATATGGCTACACCTTC	CSVESPGTYGYTF
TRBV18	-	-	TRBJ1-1	TGTGCCAGCTCCCCGGAGGAGAATTCGGTCGCTTTCTTT	CASSPEENSVAFF
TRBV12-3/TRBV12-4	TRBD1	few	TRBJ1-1	TGTGCCAGCACCTTACGACAGGGGGTTCCTGAAGCTTTCTTT	CASTLRQGVPEAFF
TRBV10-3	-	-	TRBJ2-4	TGTGCCATCAGCCAGGGTGGTCAAAACATTCAGTACTTC	CAISQGGQNIQYF
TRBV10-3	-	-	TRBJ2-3	TGTGCCATCAGTGAAGCAGATACGCAGTATTTT	CAISEADTQYF
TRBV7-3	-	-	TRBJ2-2	TGTGCCAGCAGCTACACAGGGTTTACCGGGGAGCTGTTTTTT	CASSYTGFTGELFF
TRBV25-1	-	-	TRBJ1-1	TGTGCCAGCAGTGGGGTGGGGGGCACTGAAGCTTTCTTT	CASSGVGGTEAFF
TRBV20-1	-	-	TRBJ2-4	TGCAGTGCTAGGAGACAGGAGGGCCTGCTAGCCAAAAACATTCAGTACTTC	CSARRQEGLLAKNIQYF
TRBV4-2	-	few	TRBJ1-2	TGTGCCAGCAGCCAAGAAAGGTTAACGGCCGGTAACTATGGCTACACCTTC	CASSQERLTAGNYGYTF
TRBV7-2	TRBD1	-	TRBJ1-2	TGTGCCAGCAGCCGCCGGGACAGTCACTATGGCTACACCTTC	CASSRRDSHYGYTF
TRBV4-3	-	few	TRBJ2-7	TGCGCCAGCAGCCAAGACAGGACGAAAGAATACGAGCAGTACTTC	CASSQDRTKEYEQYF
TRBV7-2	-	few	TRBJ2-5	TGTGCCAGCAGCTTAGCGGGAGGGGGTACGGAGACCCAGTACTTC	CASSLAGGGTETQYF
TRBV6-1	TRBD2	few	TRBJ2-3	TGTGCCAGCATCCAAGGACTAGAGAGAAATACGCGGTATTTT	CASIQGLERNTRYF
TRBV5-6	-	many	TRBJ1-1	TGTGCCAGCAGCTTGGATAGGTTAGCTGAAGCTTTCTTT	CASSLDRLAEAFF
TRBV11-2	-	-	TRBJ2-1	TGTGCCAGCAGCCGCCTTTTGCTCCGGGACCGACCCTACAATGAGCAGTTCTTC	CASSRLLLRDRPYNEQFF
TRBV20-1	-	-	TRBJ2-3	TGCAGTGCTCCGACCTGGGGGGGCAGCACAGATACGCAGTATTTT	CSAPTWGGSTDTQYF
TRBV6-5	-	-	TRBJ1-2	TGTGCCAGCAGTTATGGGGAAGGCGGCTACACCTTC	CASSYGEGGYTF
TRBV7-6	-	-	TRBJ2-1	TGTGCCAGCAGCTTAGACGGAGATAATGAGCAGTTCTTC	CASSLDGDNEQFF
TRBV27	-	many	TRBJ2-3	TGTGCCAGCAGTCTACGACATGCGGGGGCTGGCACAGATACGCAGTATTTT	CASSLRHAGAGTDTQYF
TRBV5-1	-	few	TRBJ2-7	TGCGCCAGCACCGGGGGCCTAAGCTCCTACGAGCAGTACTTC	CASTGGLSSYEQYF
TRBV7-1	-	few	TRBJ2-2	TGTGCCAGCAGCTCCCCCTGGGCAGGGAGGAACACCGGGGAGCTGTTTTTT	CASSSPWAGRNTGELFF
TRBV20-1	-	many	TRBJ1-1	TGCAGTGCTAGAGCCGGCGCGGGCAACACTGAAGCTTTCTTT	CSARAGAGNTEAFF
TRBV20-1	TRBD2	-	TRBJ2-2	TGCAGTGCTAGAGATCAATCGGGGGGTCGGGCCGGGGAGCTGTTTTTT	CSARDQSGGRAGELFF
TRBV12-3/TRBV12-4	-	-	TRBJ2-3	TGTGCCAGCAGTTTTCGGCGGCTCGGCAATACGCAGTATTTT	CASSFRRLGNTQYF
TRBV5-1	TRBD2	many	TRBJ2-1	TGCGCCAGCAGCTATAGCGGGGGAGGGGACGATGAGCAGTTCTTC	CASSYSGGGDDEQFF
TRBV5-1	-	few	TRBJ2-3	TGCGCCAGCAGCCCGGAGGGGGCGACAGATACGCAGTATTTT	CASSPEGATDTQYF
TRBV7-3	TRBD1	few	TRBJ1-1	TGTGCCAGCAGCTTATTCTCCGAGGGGGCTAGAGGGAGGAACACTGAAGCTTTCTTT	CASSLFSEGARGRNTEAFF
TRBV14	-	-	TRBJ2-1	TGTGCCAGCAGCAGCTGGGGGGTAGGGAATGAGCAGTTCTTC	CASSSWGVGNEQFF
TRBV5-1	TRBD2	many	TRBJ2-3	TGCGCCAGCACCGGGACTAGCGGGGGATCTTTCTCAGATACGCAGTATTTT	CASTGTSGGSFSDTQYF
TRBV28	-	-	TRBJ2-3	TGTGCCAGCAGTACTAACACGATTACGCAGTATTTT	CASSTNTITQYF
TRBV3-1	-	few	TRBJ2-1	TGTGCCAGCAGCCCTGGGCTCCGGAGCTCCTACAATGAGCAGTTCTTC	CASSPGLRSSYNEQFF
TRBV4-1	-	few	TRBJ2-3	TGCGCCAGCAGCCAAGTGCAGGGGCTTAGCACAGATACGCAGTATTTT	CASSQVQGLSTDTQYF
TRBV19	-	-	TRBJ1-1	TGTGCCAGTAGTATAAGGCCTGACACTGAAGCTTTCTTT	CASSIRPDTEAFF
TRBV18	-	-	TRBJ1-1	TGTGCCAGCTCATCCTCCGGGGCTGACACTGAAGCTTTCTTT	CASSSSGADTEAFF
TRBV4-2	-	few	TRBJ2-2	TGTGCCAGCAGCCAAGATTTGTCTAGCGAGACCGGGGAGCTGTTTTTT	CASSQDLSSETGELFF
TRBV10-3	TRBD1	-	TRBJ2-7	TGTGCCATCAGTGAGGGACAGGGCGGCAACGAGCAGTACTTC	CAISEGQGGNEQYF
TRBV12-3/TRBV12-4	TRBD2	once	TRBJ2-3	TGTGCCAGCAGGCCGCCGAGCGGGGGAATAGATACGCAGTATTTT	CASRPPSGGIDTQYF
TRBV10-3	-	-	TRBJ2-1	TGTGCCATCAGTGAGTTCAACGGGCCCACCGGGTTCTTC	CAISEFNGPTGFF
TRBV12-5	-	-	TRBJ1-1	TGTGCTAGTGGGCTGCTGGGGGACACTGAAGCTTTCTTT	CASGLLGDTEAFF
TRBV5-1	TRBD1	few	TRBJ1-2	TGCGCCAGCAGCATAACCGGGACAGGGCGCTATGGCTACACCTTC	CASSITGTGRYGYTF
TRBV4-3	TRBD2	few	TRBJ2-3	TGCGCCAGCAGCCAGGCTATAGCGGGGGGTAGCACAGATACGCAGTATTTT	CASSQAIAGGSTDTQYF
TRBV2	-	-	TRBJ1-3	TGTGCCAGCAGTCTTACAGATTTCTCTGGAAACACCATATATTTT	CASSLTDFSGNTIYF
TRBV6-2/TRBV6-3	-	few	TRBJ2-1	TGTGCCAGCAGTTACCCGACTGCAAGCTCCTACAATGAGCAGTTCTTC	CASSYPTASSYNEQFF
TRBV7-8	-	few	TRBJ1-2	TGTGCCAGCAGCCCACGGGTTAGTGCTGGCTACACCTTC	CASSPRVSAGYTF
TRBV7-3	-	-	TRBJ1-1	TGTGCCAGCAGCTTAACGGGGCCCTGGGACACTGAAGCTTTCTTT	CASSLTGPWDTEAFF
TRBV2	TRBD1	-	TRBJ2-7	TGTGCCAGCAGTCCATTTCTCGGACAGGGCTACGAGCAGTACTTC	CASSPFLGQGYEQYF
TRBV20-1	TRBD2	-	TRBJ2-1	TGCAGTGCTCCAGCGGGACTAGCGGGGGTAACGAGCTCCTACAATGAGCAGTTCTTC	CSAPAGLAGVTSSYNEQFF
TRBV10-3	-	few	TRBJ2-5	TGTGCCATCAGTTTAGGTGGAGAGACCCAGTACTTC	CAISLGGETQYF